This paragraph reports one TCR beta chain. Antigen: not known. V was trimmed by 3 bases and J by 4 bases, leaving 10 bases between them. The V gene's germline CDR1 is SGDLS and CDR2 YYNGEE. The length of the CDR3 is 13 residues. This sample is drawn from a study of shared clonotypes between healthy human individuals. Study-level points and caveats: Shared across a few donors were around 5% of the naive CD4 clonotypes.

Method: immunoSEQ multiplex PCR; TCRdb's copy keeps in-frame clones and lacks some. The sample has about 2.4 million clones; 93% are singletons. The V gene is TRBV9, the J gene TRBJ1-2; D remains unclear. The material sequenced was naive CD4+ T cells from PBMCs. Sample subset: CD45RA+ positively selected. This TCR came from a man in his late teens or twenties in good health. Some clones in this sample may be carry-over from other donors' samples. For the CDR3, the DNA is TGTGCCAGCAGCGCCCCAGTGAGCTATGGCTACACCTTC. This encodes CASSAPVSYGYTF. The full variable domain, with the rest looked up from reference TRBV9 and TRBJ1-2, is DSGVTQTPKHLITATGQRVTLRCSPRSGDLSVYWYQQSLDQGLQFLIQYYNGEERAKGNILERFSAQQFPDLHSELNLSSLELGDSALYFCASSAPVSYGYTFGSGTRLTVV.